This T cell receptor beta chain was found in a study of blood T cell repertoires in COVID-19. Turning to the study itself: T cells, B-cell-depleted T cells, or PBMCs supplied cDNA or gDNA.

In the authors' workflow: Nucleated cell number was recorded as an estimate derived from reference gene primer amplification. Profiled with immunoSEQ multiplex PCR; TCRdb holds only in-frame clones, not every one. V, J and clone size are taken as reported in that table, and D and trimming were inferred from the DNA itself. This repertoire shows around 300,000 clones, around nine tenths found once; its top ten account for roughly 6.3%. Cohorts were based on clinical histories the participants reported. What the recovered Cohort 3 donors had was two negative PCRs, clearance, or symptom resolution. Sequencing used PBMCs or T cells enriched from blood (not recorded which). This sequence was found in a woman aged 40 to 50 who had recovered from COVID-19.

CDR3 in amino acids: CASSQGTSGRDTQYF. As DNA, the CDR3 is TGCGCCAGCAGCCAAGGGACTAGCGGGAGAGATACGCAGTATTTT. The chain uses TRBV4-3 and TRBJ2-3, with 13 bases fitting TRBD2. The germline V gene encodes CDR1 LGHNA and CDR2 YSLEER. With V trimmed by 1 base and J by 5 bases, 0 bases remained unmatched. The CDR3 has 15 amino acids.